One T cell receptor beta chain is described in this entry. Its antigen has not been determined. Base qualities are missing; no much larger clone stands one base away. The sample originates from a study of cytomegalovirus exposure and HLA in healthy donors (dated by TCRdb to about 2017). For context, the study as a whole: In an earlier analysis of around 540 of the donors, 276 Gb of sequence data and 90 million to 120 million unique TCR beta sequences from 180 million or so T cells were reported. Because of strong linkage in the cohort, four to six DR-DQ haplotypes were treated as single units for association and clustering. A later analysis re-examined previously published TCR beta repertoires from just over 650 donors and added high-resolution HLA genotyping to investigate patterns of TCR occurrence. The T cell repertoires of 666 subjects were profiled by immunosequencing and related to cytomegalovirus serostatus. A separate validation cohort of about 110 different subjects was used in addition to the approximately 610-subject first cohort. The later analysis used no new phenotypic data to find candidate immune exposures, relying instead on TCR beta sequences and their occurrence across donors. An early release that covered about 600 HLA-typed donors contained around 300 gigabases of sequencing data and 80 million or so unique TCR sequences. Across some 400 genotyped donors of the cohort, an average of roughly 200,000 unique TCR beta nucleotide sequences per donor were sequenced, and about a sixth of those sequences were non-productive. The study combined high-throughput TCR immunosequencing, statistical association of individual TCRs with disease status, and machine learning to predict cytomegalovirus infection status. Among the 398 genotyped donors, 75% to 90% belonged to the genetic ancestry cluster associated with self-reported Caucasian donors. Donor age, sex, ethnicity and CMV serostatus were compiled together with the repertoire data. All discovery cohort repertoires had been generated using a single sequencing platform. The study was designed to test whether signatures of past pathogen exposure could be identified by cataloging public T cell receptors. Genome-wide SNP genotypes for about three fifths of the 666 donors were used in a later genetic analysis, which treated that subset as a discovery cohort. To decide whether each TCR beta V gene segment behaved as functional or pseudogenic, an earlier analysis of nearly 600 of the donors relied on high-throughput TCR beta sequencing. HLA typing included class I and class II loci at four-digit resolution. Typing coverage varied by locus: roughly 629-640 donors for A, B, C, DRB1 and DQB1; 500 to 550 for DQA1; approximately 610 for DPA1; around 490 for DPB1.

The germline V gene encodes CDR1 SGHNT and CDR2 YYREEE (reference sequence). The CDR3 holds 14 amino acids from the cysteine to the phenylalanine. The retained sequence is limited to the CDR3, 42 bases, with the frame set at the first base. The V and J ends are trimmed by 1 base and 2 bases, leaving 7 bases between them. Library creation used the immunoSEQ multiplex PCR assay. For the multiplex PCR, a mixture combining 60 forward primers for TCR Vbeta segments and 13 reverse primers for TCR Jbeta segments was used. The CDR3 region of rearranged TCR beta genes was amplified from genomic DNA with a multiplex PCR assay. Amplified TCR beta libraries were sequenced as 87-base-pair reads on the Illumina HiSeq System. As for how the authors treated the data: A later analysis tallied around 82 million unique TCR beta chains across the approximately 670 repertoires, and about 10 million of those chains were shared by two or more donors. Raw reads were error-corrected and collapsed into unique sequences with a nearest-neighbor algorithm that merged closely related sequences to remove PCR and sequencing errors. Alignment of CDR3 sequences to IMGT reference sequences was used to assign V, D and J gene segments. For a sequence to be retained, a match of at least six nucleotides was required to both a V gene segment and a J gene segment. Rearrangements were called productive when the CDR3 lacked stop codons and stayed in frame with V and J; all others were non-productive. CDR3 was defined by IMGT convention, running from the second conserved V-encoded cysteine to the conserved J-encoded phenylalanine. The earlier analysis of 500 to 750 of the donors excluded any sequence lacking an unambiguous match to a single V gene segment. In an earlier analysis of some 590 of the donors, a V segment was called functional when productive rearrangements were above 56.7%, and segregating when the standard deviation between donors exceeded 5%. A statistical classification framework was built to diagnose cytomegalovirus status from the catalog of TCR beta chain sequences. V and J gene assignment, in a later analysis, came from comparing TCR nucleotide sequences with IMGT/GENE-DB human TR gene sequences. Using the TCRdist pipeline, a later analysis assigned CDR3 sequences along with most-parsimonious VDJ recombination scenarios. In a later analysis, each TCR beta chain was defined by its CDR3 amino acid sequence together with its V-gene family, and reads lacking a unique V-gene family were excluded. To address suspected cross-contamination and a sequencing artifact, a later analysis removed around 600 highly shared, low-generation-probability nucleotide sequences. In a later analysis, a clonal expansion index was calculated for each public chain from normalized within-repertoire ranks of inferred template counts. In a later analysis, generation probabilities were computed using a VDJ recombination model fitted to out-of-frame rearrangements, and the results were checked against IGoR. Hypergeometric tests were used in a later analysis to score TCR-TCR, TCR-HLA and TCR-CMV co-occurrence, with a repertoire-size bias correction applied to the TCR pairs. A later analysis estimated false discovery rates by permuting HLA or CMV assignments 20 times. In a later analysis, co-occurring TCRs were grouped with DBSCAN, and TCRdist sequence similarity was added when clustering was performed within HLA-allele-positive subsets. Repertoires with fewer than 30,000 or more than 120,000 public chains were left out of co-occurrence clustering, as were about five repertoires with anomalous nucleotide sharing. What TCRdb holds here is the immuneACCESS table cut down to in-frame rearrangements. Part of the clones is not present; checked against another copy, under half of the missing clones reflect an unresolved V gene, and the others are unexplained. D and trimming come from the DNA, and the V and J calls and clone size come from that table. This sample has about 95,000 clones in its table, and just over 70% of those were observed once. 8% to 10% of the sample is taken by the ten largest.

In total, 600 or so healthy bone marrow donors made up the cohort. Cohort members were all nominally healthy when sampled, although unrecorded immune exposures were likely present. The donor was CMV seronegative and belonged to the group of several hundred seronegative cohort members. A peripheral blood sample was provided by each donor, and peripheral blood mononuclear cells were used for TCR beta sequencing. The Qiagen DNeasy Blood Extraction Kit was used to extract genomic DNA from the blood cell samples. Findings and caveats that apply to the study as a whole: The classifier was reported to diagnose cytomegalovirus status with high specificity and sensitivity in both the original cohort and the validation cohort. The study listed 164 TCR beta chains as associated with cytomegalovirus. This cohort had only TCR beta chains sequenced, and the lack of alpha or paired-chain data limited which features could be detected. A further reported finding was that TCR beta sequences accurately predicted the HLA-A and HLA-B alleles for most subjects in the first cohort. Roughly uniform sequencing depth across donors was assumed in presence/absence analyses, although this assumption may not hold. HLA typing was unavailable for some donors at each locus, so association tests used only the typed subset. At a false discovery rate of 0.05, a later analysis linked 15,000 to 20,000 TCR beta sequences to specific HLA alleles. The authors suggested that the approach could potentially be generalized to other disease states and immunological phenotypes. Correlated functional status among segregating V segments might reflect linkage disequilibrium, but an unknown experimental factor could not be ruled out. According to a later analysis, TCR association rates differed among HLA loci, with DRB1 alleles showing the most associated TCRs and HLA-C alleles showing the fewest. In vitro tests confirmed that three of the cytomegalovirus-associated TCR beta chains recognize cytomegalovirus antigens. When HLA alleles, especially DR and DQ, strongly co-occurred, attributing TCR associations to individual alleles was difficult. Immune exposure information for the cohort was limited to CMV serostatus. The sequencing pipeline was judged likely to have produced a cluster of highly shared sequence variants as a technical artifact. In an earlier analysis of over 550 of the donors, most TCR beta V segments were observed in productive rearrangements about 90% or about 30% of the time, broadly matching IMGT annotations. Several of the top co-occurrence clusters appeared to be linked to parvovirus B19, influenza, CMV and Epstein-Barr virus, according to a later analysis. Across donors, most TCR sequences were observed very rarely, whereas some public TCRs were present in many individuals. A later genetic analysis reported fewer N-insertions in productive TCRs among donors in an Asian-associated ancestry cluster than the 666-donor mean. In a later analysis, HLA-associated TCR beta chains were found to be more clonally expanded and to have lower generation probabilities than equally common non-associated chains. An association between a missense DCLRE1C variant and V-gene and J-gene trimming of TCR beta chains was found in a later genetic analysis and replicated in an independent cohort. Because the 87-base-pair reads could not distinguish some IMGT-functional V segments, including TRBV6-2 and TRBV6-3, those segments were excluded. Roughly 15 rarely observed V segments, including chromosome 9 orphons, were excluded from the earlier analysis of several hundred of the donors because counts were too low. A later analysis found that most CMV-associated TCR beta chains appeared HLA-restricted, with HLA associations seemingly driven largely by CMV exposure.

The sequenced sample was PBMCs. The clonotype was recovered from a man in his 60s in good health and CMV-seronegative. The rearranged chain carries TRBV5-4 and TRBJ1-3; TRBD1 could be the D gene, as 6 bases match. CDR3 reads: CASSLTGTGNTIYF. At the DNA level, the sequence is TGTGCCAGCAGCTTGACAGGGACTGGAAACACCATATATTTT.